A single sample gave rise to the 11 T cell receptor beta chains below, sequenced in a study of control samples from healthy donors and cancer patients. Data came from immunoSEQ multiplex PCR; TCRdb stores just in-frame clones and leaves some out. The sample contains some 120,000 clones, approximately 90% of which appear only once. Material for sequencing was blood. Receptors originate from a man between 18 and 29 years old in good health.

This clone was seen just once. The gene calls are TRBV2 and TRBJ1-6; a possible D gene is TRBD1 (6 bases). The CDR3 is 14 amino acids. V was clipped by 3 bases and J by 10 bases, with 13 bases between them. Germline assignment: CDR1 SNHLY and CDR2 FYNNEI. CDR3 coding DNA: TGTGCCAGCAGTGAGTCCCAGGGGCGCTCACCCCTCCACTTT. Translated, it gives CASSESQGRSPLHF. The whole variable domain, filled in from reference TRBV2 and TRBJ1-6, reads EPEVTQTPSHQVTQMGQEVILRCVPISNHLYFYWYRQILGQKVEFLVSFYNNEISEKSEIFDDQFSVERPDGSNFTLKIRSTKLEDSAMYFCASSESQGRSPLHFGNGTRLTVT.

CDR3 residues: CATSDTGLQETQYF. CDR3 in DNA: TGTGCCACCAGTGATACAGGGCTCCAAGAGACCCAGTACTTC. The rearrangement joins TRBV24-1 to TRBJ2-5; perhaps TRBD1 as D (6 bases). The germline CDR1 and CDR2 sequences are KGHDR and SFDVKD. The CDR3 sequence is 14 residues long. The V end was cut by 3 bases, the J end by 1 base, with 8 bases between.

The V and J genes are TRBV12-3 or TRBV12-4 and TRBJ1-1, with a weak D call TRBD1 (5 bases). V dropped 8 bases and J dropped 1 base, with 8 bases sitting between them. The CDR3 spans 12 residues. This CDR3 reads CASGTGNTEAFF. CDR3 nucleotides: TGTGCCAGCGGCACAGGGAACACTGAAGCTTTCTTT.

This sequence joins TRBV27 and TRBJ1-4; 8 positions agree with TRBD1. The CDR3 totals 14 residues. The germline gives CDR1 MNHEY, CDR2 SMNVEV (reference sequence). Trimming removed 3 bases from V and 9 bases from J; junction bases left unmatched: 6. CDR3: CASSFGTGSKKLFF. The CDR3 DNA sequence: TGTGCCAGCAGTTTTGGGACAGGTTCGAAAAAACTGTTTTTT.

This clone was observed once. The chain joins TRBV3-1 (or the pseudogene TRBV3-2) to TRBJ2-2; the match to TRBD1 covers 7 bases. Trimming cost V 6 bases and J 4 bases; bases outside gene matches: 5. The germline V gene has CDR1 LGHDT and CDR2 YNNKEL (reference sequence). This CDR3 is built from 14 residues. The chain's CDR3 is CASRTGTVTGELFF. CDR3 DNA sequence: TGTGCCAGCAGGACAGGGACGGTCACCGGGGAGCTGTTTTTT.

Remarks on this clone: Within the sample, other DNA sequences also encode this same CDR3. DNA of the CDR3: TGTGCCAGCAGACGACAGGGCCCCAGCTCCTATAATTCACCCCTCCACTTT. Translating it yields CASRRQGPSSYNSPLHF. The chain has TRBV6-6 and TRBJ1-6; TRBD1 matches at 7 bases. With 6 bases clipped from V and 0 bases from J, the junction kept 8 bases outside the gene matches. CDR1 MNHNY and CDR2 SVGAGI come from the germline V gene (reference sequence). CDR3 length equals 17 residues.

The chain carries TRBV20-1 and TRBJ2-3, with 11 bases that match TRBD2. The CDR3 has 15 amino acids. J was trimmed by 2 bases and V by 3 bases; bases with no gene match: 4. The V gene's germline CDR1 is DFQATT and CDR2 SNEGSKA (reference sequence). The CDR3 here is CSASWGLADTDTQYF. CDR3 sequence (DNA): TGCAGTGCTAGTTGGGGACTAGCGGACACAGATACGCAGTATTTT.

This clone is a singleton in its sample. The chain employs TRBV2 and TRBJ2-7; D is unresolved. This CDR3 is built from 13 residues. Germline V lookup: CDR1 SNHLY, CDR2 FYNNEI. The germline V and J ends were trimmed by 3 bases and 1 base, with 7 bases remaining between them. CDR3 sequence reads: CASSEDGSYEQYV. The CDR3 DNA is TGTGCCAGCAGTGAGGACGGTTCCTACGAGCAGTACGTC.

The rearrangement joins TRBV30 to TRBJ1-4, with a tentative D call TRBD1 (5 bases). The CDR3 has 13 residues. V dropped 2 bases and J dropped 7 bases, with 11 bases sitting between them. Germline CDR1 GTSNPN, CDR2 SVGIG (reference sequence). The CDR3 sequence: CAWSLKGLEKLFF. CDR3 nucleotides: TGTGCCTGGAGTCTCAAGGGGCTTGAAAAACTGTTTTTT.

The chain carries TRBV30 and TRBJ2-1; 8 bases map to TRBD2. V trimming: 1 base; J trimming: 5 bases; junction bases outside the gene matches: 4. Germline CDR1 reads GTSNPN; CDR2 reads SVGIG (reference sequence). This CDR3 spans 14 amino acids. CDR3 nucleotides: TGTGCCTGGAGTGCGGGACTAGGGGACAATGAGCAGTTCTTC. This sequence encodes CAWSAGLGDNEQFF.

The DNA of the CDR3 is TGTGCCAGCAGCTTTAAGGGCCCCCGGTCAGAGACCCAGTACTTC. This gives the protein CASSFKGPRSETQYF. V and J are TRBV13 and TRBJ2-5, with no clear D. Between the trimmed V and J ends, which lost 3 bases and 4 bases, there was a span of 15 bases. This CDR3 is built from 15 residues. Germline-derived CDR1 and CDR2 are PRHDT and FYEKMQ (reference sequence).